These 23 T cell receptor beta chains were all obtained from the same sample, sequenced in a study of Graves' ophthalmopathy and Graves' hyperthyroidism. Amplification from RNA transcripts yielded the TCR beta CDR3 regions. The first round was an RT-PCR with HTBI primers, and the second round was a multiplex PCR. TCRdb independently ran MiXCR on the multiplex PCR reads; one entry per CDR3 protein. This sample has roughly 700,000 distinct CDR3 sequences, with 40% found just once. Material for sequencing was peripheral blood. These receptors all stem from an adult man with Graves' ophthalmopathy.

The chain recombines TRBV29-1 with TRBJ1-1; D is unclear. Looked up from germline, CDR1 is SQVTM and CDR2 is ANQGSEA. V lost 2 bases to trimming and J lost 1 base, with 8 bases between them. This CDR3 comprises 13 residues. The CDR3 protein is CSVEKPENTEAFF. DNA for the CDR3: TGCAGCGTTGAAAAGCCGGAGAACACTGAAGCTTTCTTT.

The rearrangement joins TRBV15 to TRBJ1-2, with 8 bases identical to TRBD1. Unmatched junction bases numbered 6, after V lost 4 bases and J lost 2 bases. Germline values: CDR1 LNHNV, CDR2 YYDKDF (reference sequence). This CDR3 comprises 15 residues. This chain's CDR3 is CATSTLRQGNYGYTF. DNA of the CDR3: TGTGCCACCAGCACCCTAAGACAGGGGAACTATGGCTACACCTTC.

This clonotype was observed a few times. V is TRBV19 and J is TRBJ1-5, with 7 bases that match TRBD1. The J segment lost 6 bases and the V segment lost 5 bases, leaving 13 bases of the junction unmatched. The germline V gene encodes CDR1 LNHDA and CDR2 SQIVND (reference sequence). The CDR3 spans 16 residues. The CDR3 protein is CASSPRQGLFGQPQHF. The CDR3 DNA sequence: TGTGCCAGTAGTCCCCGACAGGGTCTATTCGGTCAGCCCCAGCATTTT.

This clonotype was counted at least ten times. V gene TRBV9 combines with J gene TRBJ1-4; D uncertain. V was cut by 0 bases and J by 8 bases, with 5 bases left in between. CDR3 length: 12 amino acids. CDR1 and CDR2 from the germline V gene are SGDLS and YYNGEE. In DNA, the CDR3 is TGTGCCAGCAGCGTAGAAGGAGAAAAACTGTTTTTT. It translates to CASSVEGEKLFF.

Only one count was recorded for this clonotype. The rearrangement links TRBV7-2 to TRBJ1-1; 8 bases line up with TRBD1. The ends lost 4 bases at V and 4 bases at J; junction bases unmatched: 5. The CDR3 is made up of 14 amino acids. CDR1 is SGHTA and CDR2 is FQGNSA in the germline V gene. Here the CDR3 reads CASSYRQGSTEAFF. Written as DNA, the CDR3 is TGTGCCAGCAGCTACCGACAGGGGAGCACTGAAGCTTTCTTT.

This clonotype was seen more than once but under ten times. The chain links TRBV9 to TRBJ1-2, with 7 bases that match TRBD1. Germline V lookup: CDR1 SGDLS, CDR2 YYNGEE. After removal of 4 bases from V and 7 bases from J, the junction contained 13 bases not matched to a gene. This CDR3 region has 15 residues. The CDR3, as DNA: TGTGCCAGCAGCCGACTCACAGGGGAAAGTTCTGGCTACACCTTC. Amino acid sequence: CASSRLTGESSGYTF.

For this clonotype: At one boundary the junction diverges from the germline segment, which might be a read error. The chain uses TRBV7-9 and TRBJ2-7, with D perhaps matching TRBD2 (7 bases). CDR1 SEHNR and CDR2 FQNEAQ come from the germline V gene (reference sequence). The CDR3 is 14 residues long. This CDR3 is CASSQGGGDGEQYF. The CDR3 nucleotides read TGCGCCAGCAGCCAAGGGGGGGGGGATGGCGAGCAGTACTTC.

This clonotype occurred a few times. The V and J genes are TRBV7-2 and TRBJ2-7; D is uncertain. V gave up 1 base and J gave up 2 bases, with 12 bases separating them. The CDR3 runs 15 residues. The germline CDR1 and CDR2 sequences are SGHTA and FQGNSA. DNA for the CDR3: TGTGCCAGCAGCTTAGAGTGGCGGAAAACCTACGAGCAGTACTTC. Its protein product is CASSLEWRKTYEQYF.

In regard to this clonotype: Germline and junction disagree at one end, which may indicate a read error. The V and J genes are TRBV2 and TRBJ1-4, with a tentative D call TRBD1 (5 bases). Germline values: CDR1 SNHLY, CDR2 FYNNEI. The CDR3 has 14 residues. This chain's CDR3 is CASRTSGGNEKPFF. The CDR3 bases are TGTGCCAGCAGGACTAGCGGGGGAAATGAAAAACCGTTTTTT.

This clonotype was observed a few times. This chain connects TRBV19 to TRBJ1-5, with TRBD1 matching 7 bases. Germline V gene lookup returns CDR1 LNHDA and CDR2 SQIVND (reference sequence). With 6 bases clipped from V and 7 bases from J, the junction kept 9 bases outside the gene matches. The CDR3 is 14 residues long. Written as DNA, the CDR3 is TGTGCCAGTAGATATACAGGGGAAAGGCAGCCCCAGCATTTT. Translation: CASRYTGERQPQHF.

The gene calls are TRBV9 and TRBJ2-5; perhaps TRBD2 as D (5 bases). In germline, CDR1 is SGDLS, CDR2 YYNGEE. V lost 4 bases, J lost 1 base, and 11 bases lay in between. There are 14 residues in the CDR3. CDR3 coding DNA: TGTGCCAGCAGCCCCGAGGGAGTCCAAGAGACCCAGTACTTC. Amino acids: CASSPEGVQETQYF.

Ten or more counts support this clonotype. The chain employs TRBV7-6 and TRBJ2-2; 7 bases are shared with TRBD2. V lost 4 bases, J lost 2 bases, and 7 bases stayed unmatched. Germline lookup yields CDR1 SGHVS and CDR2 FNYEAQ. There are 16 residues in the CDR3. This CDR3 is CASSSSGGSNTGELFF. In nucleotides, the CDR3 is TGTGCCAGCAGCTCTTCCGGCGGGAGTAACACCGGGGAGCTGTTTTTT.

CDR3 DNA sequence: TGTGCCAGCGACAGGGTGGCCAAAAACATTCAGTACTTC. It encodes CASDRVAKNIQYF. The chain combines TRBV2 with TRBJ2-4; 7 bases line up with TRBD1. The germline V gene encodes CDR1 SNHLY and CDR2 FYNNEI. The CDR3 extends over 13 amino acids. Trimming removed 8 bases from V and 1 base from J; junction bases left unmatched: 2.

This clonotype was detected ten times or more. The chain carries TRBV11-2 and TRBJ2-2, with a weak D call TRBD2 (6 bases). This CDR3 comprises 13 residues. V was trimmed by 5 bases and J by 7 bases, leaving 11 bases between them. Germline V gene lookup returns CDR1 SGHAT and CDR2 FQNNGV. CDR3 coding DNA: TGTGCCAGCAGCCTAGCGTACGTCGGGGAGCTGTTTTTT. The encoded protein is CASSLAYVGELFF.

Of note for this clonotype: A much bigger clone sits one base away, suggesting this may be a read error. The chain combines TRBV19 with TRBJ1-1; possibly TRBD1 for D (5 bases). The V and J ends lost 7 bases and 5 bases respectively, with 14 bases between them. The CDR3 totals 13 residues. CDR1 LNHDA and CDR2 SQIVND come from the germline V gene (reference sequence). The CDR3 nucleotides read TGTGCCAGTACCCCTCGGGACGTTACTGAAGCTTTCTTT. This sequence encodes CASTPRDVTEAFF. The full variable domain, its missing parts supplied by reference TRBV19 and TRBJ1-1, is DGGITQSPKYLFRKEGQNVTLSCEQNLNHDAMYWYRQDPGQGLRLIYYSQIVNDFQKGDIAEGYSVSREKKESFPLTVTSAQKNPTAFYLCASTPRDVTEAFFGQGTRLTVV.

About this clonotype itself: The junction and the germline gene differ at one end; a read error may be behind it. The CDR3, as DNA: TGTGCCAGCAGTTTCTCACAGGGGGGGAACACCGGGGAGCTGTTTTTT. Translating it yields CASSFSQGGNTGELFF. V usage is TRBV24-1 and J usage is TRBJ2-2, with 8 bases identical to TRBD1. CDR3 length: 16 amino acids. Germline CDR1 reads KGHDR; CDR2 reads SFDVKD.

This clonotype was seen a few times. The V gene is TRBV14, the J gene TRBJ2-3, with D perhaps matching TRBD2 (6 bases). The CDR3 has 13 residues. Looked up from germline, CDR1 is SGHDN and CDR2 is FVKESK. The V end lost 1 base, the J end lost 6 bases, and 8 bases lay between the germline ends. The CDR3 sequence: CASSQAAGDTQYF. The CDR3 region has the DNA TGTGCCAGCAGCCAAGCGGCGGGGGATACGCAGTATTTT. The full variable domain, its missing parts supplied by reference TRBV14 and TRBJ2-3, is EAGVTQFPSHSVIEKGQTVTLRCDPISGHDNLYWYRRVMGKEIKFLLHFVKESKQDESGMPNNRFLAERTGGTYSTLKVQPAELEDSGVYFCASSQAAGDTQYFGPGTRLTVL.

This clonotype has at least ten counts. The chain recombines TRBV15 with TRBJ1-6; TRBD1 might be the D (6 bases). Trimming shortened V by 6 bases and J by 7 bases, and 16 bases separated the two germline ends. Germline V gene lookup returns CDR1 LNHNV and CDR2 YYDKDF (reference sequence). There are 15 residues in the CDR3. In DNA, the CDR3 is TGTGCCACCAGAGCGAGACAGGCCTTGAATTCACCCCTCCACTTT. It encodes CATRARQALNSPLHF.

This chain uses TRBV20-1 with TRBJ1-1; D is unclear. The V end lost 1 base, the J end lost 3 bases, and 6 bases lay between the germline ends. Germline V gene sequence: CDR1 DFQATT, CDR2 SNEGSKA (reference sequence). The CDR3 is 12 amino acids. This CDR3 is CSARAPDTEAFF. CDR3 nucleotide sequence: TGCAGTGCTAGAGCCCCGGACACTGAAGCTTTCTTT.

In this sample, this clonotype turned up many times. The V and J genes are TRBV25-1 and TRBJ1-5; D remains unclear. This CDR3 comprises 12 residues. Germline CDR1 MGHDK, CDR2 SYGVNS. With 3 bases removed from V and 7 bases from J, the gap between germline ends came to 7 bases. The CDR3 sequence: CASSDLGQPQHF. Here the CDR3 DNA reads TGTGCCAGCAGTGATCTAGGACAGCCCCAGCATTTT.

V and J are TRBV11-2 and TRBJ2-3; D is undetermined. Trimming removed 3 bases from V and 10 bases from J, with 11 bases in between. Per germline, CDR1 SGHAT and CDR2 FQNNGV. The CDR3 has 12 residues. The CDR3 sequence is CASSFGFLAQYF. The CDR3, as DNA: TGTGCCAGCAGCTTTGGTTTTCTTGCGCAGTATTTT. The full variable domain, completed using reference TRBV11-2 and TRBJ2-3, is EAGVAQSPRYKIIEKRQSVAFWCNPISGHATLYWYQQILGQGPKLLIQFQNNGVVDDSQLPKDRFSAERLKGVDSTLKIQPAKLEDSAVYLCASSFGFLAQYFGPGTRLTVL.

Many counts were recorded for this clonotype. V and J are TRBV7-7 and TRBJ2-5; D perhaps matches TRBD1 (7 bases). CDR3 length: 14 amino acids. Trimming shortened V by 3 bases and J by 4 bases, and 12 bases separated the two germline ends. CDR1 is SSHAT and CDR2 is FNYEAQ in the germline V gene (reference sequence). CDR3 DNA sequence: TGTGCCAGCAGCTTCGGAGGGGGCGGAGAGACCCAGTACTTC. This sequence encodes CASSFGGGGETQYF.

This clonotype has more than one count but fewer than ten. The chain is built from TRBV12-3 or TRBV12-4 and TRBJ1-5, with TRBD1 matching over 10 bases. This CDR3 is 16 amino acids long. J lost 5 bases, V lost 6 bases, and 10 bases had no gene match. DNA for the CDR3: TGTGCCAGCAGCCGGACAGGGGGTCCTTCGGATCAGCCCCAGCATTTT. It specifies CASSRTGGPSDQPQHF.